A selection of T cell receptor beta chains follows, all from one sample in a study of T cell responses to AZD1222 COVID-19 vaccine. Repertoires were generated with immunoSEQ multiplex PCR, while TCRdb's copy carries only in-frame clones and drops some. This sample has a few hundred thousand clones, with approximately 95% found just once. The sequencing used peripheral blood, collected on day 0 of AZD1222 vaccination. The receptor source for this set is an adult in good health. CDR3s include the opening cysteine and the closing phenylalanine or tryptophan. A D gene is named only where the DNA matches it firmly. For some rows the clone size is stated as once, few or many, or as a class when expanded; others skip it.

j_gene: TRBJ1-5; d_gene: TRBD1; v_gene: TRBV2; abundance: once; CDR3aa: CASREGQGQPQHF; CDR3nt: TGTGCCAGCAGAGAAGGACAGGGGCAGCCCCAGCATTTT
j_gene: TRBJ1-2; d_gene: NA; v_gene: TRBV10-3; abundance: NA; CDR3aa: CAISESGGDYGYTF; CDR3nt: TGTGCCATCAGTGAGTCGGGAGGCGACTATGGCTACACCTTC
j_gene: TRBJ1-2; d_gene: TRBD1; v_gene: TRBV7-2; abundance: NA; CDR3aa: CASSSGQGVRYTF; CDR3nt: TGTGCCAGCAGCTCGGGACAGGGAGTTCGCTACACCTTC
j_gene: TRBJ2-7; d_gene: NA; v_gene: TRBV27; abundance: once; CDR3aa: CASSLSPSYEQYF; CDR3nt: TGTGCCAGCAGTTTAAGTCCATCCTACGAGCAGTACTTC
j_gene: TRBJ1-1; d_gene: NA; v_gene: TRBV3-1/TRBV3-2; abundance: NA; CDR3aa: CASSHLEGRTEAFF; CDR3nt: TGTGCCAGCAGCCATCTTGAGGGGCGTACTGAAGCTTTCTTT
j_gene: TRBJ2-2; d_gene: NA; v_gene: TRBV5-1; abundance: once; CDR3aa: CASSFGGTPGELFF; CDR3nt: TGCGCCAGCAGCTTTGGGGGAACACCCGGGGAGCTGTTTTTT
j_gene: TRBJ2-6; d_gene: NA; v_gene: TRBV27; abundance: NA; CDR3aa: CASSPSNGANVLTF; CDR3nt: TGTGCCAGCAGTCCTAGCAACGGGGCCAACGTCCTGACTTTC
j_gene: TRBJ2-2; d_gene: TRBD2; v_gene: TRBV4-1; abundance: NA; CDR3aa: CASSHAGLVASTGELFF; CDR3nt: TGCGCCAGCAGCCATGCCGGACTAGTGGCGAGCACCGGGGAGCTGTTTTTT
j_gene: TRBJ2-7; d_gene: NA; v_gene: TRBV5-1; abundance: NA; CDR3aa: CASSLAAGPYEQYF; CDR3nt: TGCGCCAGCAGCTTGGCGGCAGGGCCCTACGAGCAGTACTTC
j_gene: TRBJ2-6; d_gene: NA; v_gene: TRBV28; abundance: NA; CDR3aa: CASSTGTSSGANVLTF; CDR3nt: TGTGCCAGTTCGACAGGGACTAGCTCTGGGGCCAACGTCCTGACTTTC
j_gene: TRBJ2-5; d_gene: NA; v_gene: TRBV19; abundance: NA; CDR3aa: CASSINRVETQYF; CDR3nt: TGTGCCAGTAGTATTAACAGGGTGGAGACCCAGTACTTC
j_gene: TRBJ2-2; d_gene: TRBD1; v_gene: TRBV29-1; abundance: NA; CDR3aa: CSVFGQGDSGELFF; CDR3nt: TGCAGCGTCTTCGGACAGGGAGATAGCGGGGAGCTGTTTTTT
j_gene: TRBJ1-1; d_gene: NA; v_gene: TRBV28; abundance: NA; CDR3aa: CASSREVFAEAFF; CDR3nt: TGTGCCAGCAGTAGGGAGGTTTTCGCTGAAGCTTTCTTT
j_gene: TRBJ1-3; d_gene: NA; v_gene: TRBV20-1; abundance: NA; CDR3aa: CSASGSGEVLNF; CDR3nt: TGCAGTGCTAGTGGGTCGGGGGAGGTCCTCAATTTT
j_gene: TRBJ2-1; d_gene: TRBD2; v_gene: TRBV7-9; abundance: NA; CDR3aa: CASSLASGTSGIVVF; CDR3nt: TGTGCCAGCAGCTTAGCCTCAGGGACTAGCGGGATCGTGGTCTTC
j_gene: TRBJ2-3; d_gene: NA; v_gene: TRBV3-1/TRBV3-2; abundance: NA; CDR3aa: CASSHREFTDTQYF; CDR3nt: TGTGCCAGCAGCCACCGGGAGTTTACAGATACGCAGTATTTT
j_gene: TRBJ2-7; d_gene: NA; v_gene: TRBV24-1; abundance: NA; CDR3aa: CATSDLRRTAWNEQYF; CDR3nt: TGTGCCACCAGTGATTTGCGGCGGACGGCCTGGAACGAGCAGTACTTC
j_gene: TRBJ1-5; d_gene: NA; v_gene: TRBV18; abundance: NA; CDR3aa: CASSPSAVGAGVAQHF; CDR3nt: TGTGCCAGCTCACCCTCTGCCGTGGGCGCGGGAGTAGCCCAGCATTTT
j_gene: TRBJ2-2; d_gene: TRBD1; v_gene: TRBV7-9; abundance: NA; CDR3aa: CASSPRGQGEIGELFF; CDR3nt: TGTGCCAGCAGCCCCCGAGGACAGGGGGAAATCGGGGAGCTGTTTTTT
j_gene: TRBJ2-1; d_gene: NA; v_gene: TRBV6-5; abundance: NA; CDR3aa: CASSYRPSEHNEQFF; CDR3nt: TGTGCCAGCAGTTACCGGCCTAGCGAACACAATGAGCAGTTCTTC
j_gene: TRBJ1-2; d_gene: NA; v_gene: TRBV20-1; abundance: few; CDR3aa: CSAYANYGYTF; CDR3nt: TGCAGTGCTTATGCTAACTATGGCTACACCTTC
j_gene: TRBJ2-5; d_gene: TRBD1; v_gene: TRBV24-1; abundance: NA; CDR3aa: CATSDIMQGATKYF; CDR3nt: TGTGCCACCAGTGATATTATGCAGGGGGCCACCAAGTACTTC
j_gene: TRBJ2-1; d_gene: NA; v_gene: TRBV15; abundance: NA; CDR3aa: CATSRDIDGSYNEQFF; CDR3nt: TGTGCCACCAGCAGAGATATCGATGGCTCCTACAATGAGCAGTTCTTC
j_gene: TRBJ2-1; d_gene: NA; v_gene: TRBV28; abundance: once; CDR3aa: CASSFGGAPYNEQFF; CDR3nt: TGTGCCAGCAGTTTTGGGGGGGCTCCCTACAATGAGCAGTTCTTC
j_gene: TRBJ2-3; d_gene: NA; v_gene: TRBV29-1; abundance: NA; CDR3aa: CSVEGAGLDTQYF; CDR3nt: TGCAGCGTTGAAGGGGCGGGCCTCGATACGCAGTATTTT
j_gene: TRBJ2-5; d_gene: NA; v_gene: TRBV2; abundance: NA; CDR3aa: CASSVHIASETQYF; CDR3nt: TGTGCCAGCAGTGTGCACATAGCCTCGGAGACCCAGTACTTC
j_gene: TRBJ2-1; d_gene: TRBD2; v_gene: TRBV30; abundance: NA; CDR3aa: CAWSVLGGSGGEQFF; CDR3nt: TGTGCCTGGAGTGTACTTGGCGGGAGTGGGGGTGAGCAGTTCTTC
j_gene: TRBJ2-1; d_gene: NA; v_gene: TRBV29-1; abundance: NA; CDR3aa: CSVEQSSYNEQFF; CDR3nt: TGCAGCGTTGAGCAGAGCTCCTACAATGAGCAGTTCTTC
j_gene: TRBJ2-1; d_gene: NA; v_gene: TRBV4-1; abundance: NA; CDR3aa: CASSQEGYGYNEQFF; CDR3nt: TGCGCCAGCAGCCAAGAGGGGTACGGGTACAATGAGCAGTTCTTC
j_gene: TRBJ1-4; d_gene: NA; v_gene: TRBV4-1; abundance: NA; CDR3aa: CASSRTSGATNEKLFF; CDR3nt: TGCGCCAGCAGCCGAACCTCAGGGGCAACTAATGAAAAACTGTTTTTT
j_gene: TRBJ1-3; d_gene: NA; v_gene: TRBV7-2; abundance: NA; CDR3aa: CASSPHVGAGNTIYF; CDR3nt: TGTGCCAGCAGCCCACACGTCGGGGCTGGAAACACCATATATTTT
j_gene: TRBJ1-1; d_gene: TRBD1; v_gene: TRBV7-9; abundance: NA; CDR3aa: CASSGGTGGNEAFF; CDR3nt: TGTGCCAGCAGTGGCGGGACAGGGGGGAATGAAGCTTTCTTT
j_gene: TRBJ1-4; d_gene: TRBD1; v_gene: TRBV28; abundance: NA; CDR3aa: CASRLYRGLGEKLFF; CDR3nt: TGTGCCAGCAGACTTTACAGGGGATTAGGGGAAAAACTGTTTTTT
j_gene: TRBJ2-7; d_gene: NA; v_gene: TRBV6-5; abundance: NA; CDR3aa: CASSSALGSYEQYF; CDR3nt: TGTGCCAGCAGTTCGGCTCTGGGATCCTACGAGCAGTACTTC
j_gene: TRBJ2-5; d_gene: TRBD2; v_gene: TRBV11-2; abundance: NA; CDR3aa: CASSLRGAGAQETQYF; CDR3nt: TGTGCCAGCAGCTTAAGGGGAGCGGGGGCCCAAGAGACCCAGTACTTC
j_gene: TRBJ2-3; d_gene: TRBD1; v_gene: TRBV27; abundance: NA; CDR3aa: CASSFRGQDTDTQYF; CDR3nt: TGTGCCAGCAGTTTTCGCGGACAGGACACAGATACGCAGTATTTT
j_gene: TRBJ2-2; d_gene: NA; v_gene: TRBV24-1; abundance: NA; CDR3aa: CATSDLGGGGYTGELFF; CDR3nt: TGTGCCACCAGTGATTTAGGGGGCGGGGGCTACACCGGGGAGCTGTTTTTT
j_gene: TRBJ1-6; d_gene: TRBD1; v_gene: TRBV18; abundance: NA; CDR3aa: CASSPPTTGDQDLHF; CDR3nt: TGTGCCAGCTCACCACCGACGACAGGGGATCAGGACCTCCACTTT
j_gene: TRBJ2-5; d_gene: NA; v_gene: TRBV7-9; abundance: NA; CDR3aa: CASSLGQTQETQYF; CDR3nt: TGTGCCAGCAGCTTAGGACAAACTCAAGAGACCCAGTACTTC
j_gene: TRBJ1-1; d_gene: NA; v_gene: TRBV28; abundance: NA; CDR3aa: CASSIPSGPGTEAFF; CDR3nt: TGTGCCAGCAGCATCCCCTCCGGGCCTGGCACTGAAGCTTTCTTT
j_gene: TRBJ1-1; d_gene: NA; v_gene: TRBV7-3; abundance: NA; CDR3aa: CASSFGVTGTEAFF; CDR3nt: TGTGCCAGCAGCTTCGGGGTCACCGGCACTGAAGCTTTCTTT
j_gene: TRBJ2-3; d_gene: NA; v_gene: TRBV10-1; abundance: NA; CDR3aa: CASRRGDTQYF; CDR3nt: TGCGCCAGCAGAAGGGGGGATACGCAGTATTTT
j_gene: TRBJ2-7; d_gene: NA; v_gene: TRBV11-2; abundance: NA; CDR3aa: CASSLVTGFSYEQYF; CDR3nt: TGTGCCAGCAGCCTCGTGACAGGTTTCTCCTACGAGCAGTACTTC
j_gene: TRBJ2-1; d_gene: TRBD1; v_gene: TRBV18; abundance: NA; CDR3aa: CASSTTGTGGYNEQFF; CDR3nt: TGTGCCAGCTCAACAACCGGGACAGGGGGCTACAATGAGCAGTTCTTC
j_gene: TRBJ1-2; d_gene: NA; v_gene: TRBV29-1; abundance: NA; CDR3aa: CSVDGTTNYGYTF; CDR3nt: TGCAGCGTCGATGGGACAACTAACTATGGCTACACCTTC
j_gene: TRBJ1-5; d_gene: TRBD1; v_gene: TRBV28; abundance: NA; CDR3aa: CASSLMDRKNQPQHF; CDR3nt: TGTGCCAGCAGTTTAATGGACAGGAAAAATCAGCCCCAGCATTTT
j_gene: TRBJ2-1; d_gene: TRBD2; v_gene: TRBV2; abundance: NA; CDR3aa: CASTKRDPYLDEQFF; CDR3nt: TGTGCCAGCACCAAGCGGGACCCATATTTAGATGAGCAGTTCTTC
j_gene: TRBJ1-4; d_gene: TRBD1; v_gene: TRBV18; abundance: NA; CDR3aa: CASSPRRPPNRGLGEKLFF; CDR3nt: TGTGCCAGCTCACCCCGACGGCCCCCCAACAGGGGGCTAGGTGAAAAACTGTTTTTT